The clone carrying this T cell receptor (beta chain) has ten or more counts. TCR beta CDR3 regions were amplified from RNA transcripts. HTBI primers drove first-round RT-PCR of the TCR CDR3. One entry per CDR3 protein results from TCRdb running MiXCR on the multiplex PCR reads. This sample has about 360,000 distinct CDR3 sequences; around 14% occur once, and the top ten carry 25% to 35%. The data are from a study of T cells in Graves' hyperthyroidism and ophthalmopathy. The CDR3 extends over 14 amino acids. V shed 4 bases and J shed 9 bases, with 19 bases lying between them. The germline V gene has CDR1 GTSNPN and CDR2 SVGIG (reference sequence).

This sequence was found in a woman aged 18-29 years with Graves' hyperthyroidism that later progressed to Graves' ophthalmopathy. The specimen was blood. The V gene is TRBV30, the J gene TRBJ1-5; tentatively, D is TRBD1 (6 bases). This CDR3 is CAWTPRGIFRPQHF. The CDR3 coding sequence is TGTGCCTGGACCCCAAGGGGGATTTTTCGGCCCCAGCATTTT.